This record looks at one T cell receptor (beta chain) sequence and its context. Its antigen is currently unknown. The CDR3 totals 16 residues. V was pared by 5 bases and J by 2 bases, with 8 bases of the junction left unmatched. Germline-derived CDR1 and CDR2 are SGHTA and FQGNSA. The sample comes from a study of glioma-infiltrating T cells. Overall study results and limits: Above-expected tissue-blood divergence occurred in all gliomas, most in low-grade ones. CDR3 overlap between tissue and blood was very small.

Amplification of TCR alpha and beta CDR3 regions from RNA used iRepertoire nested multiplex PCR. Input was roughly 100-450 ng of tissue mRNA or PBMC total RNA. Using its own MiXCR run on the multiplex PCR reads, TCRdb lists one record per CDR3 protein. The table includes about 190,000 distinct CDR3 sequences, more than 30% detected once. The specimen was glioma tissue, nonneoplastic brain tissue, or PBMCs (not recorded which). The chain joins TRBV7-2 to TRBJ1-5, with TRBD1 identical over 8 bases. The clonotype was recovered from a human donor with low-grade glioma or glioblastoma, undergoing nonglioma brain surgery, or in good health (not recorded which). CDR3 sequence reads: CASSPNRGGGNQPQHF. CDR3 coding DNA: TGTGCCAGCAGCCCCAACAGGGGGGGGGGCAATCAGCCCCAGCATTTT.